This TCR beta chain was retrieved from a study of cytomegalovirus exposure and HLA in healthy donors. This clone has just a few counts. The PCR had 60 Vbeta and 13 Jbeta primers. TCRdb keeps only in-frame clones here, not all; method: immunoSEQ multiplex PCR. The table lists some 190,000 clones, 81% of them singletons, with 1.5% to 2% in the top ten. The V gene's germline CDR1 is PRHDT and CDR2 FYEKMQ (reference sequence). This CDR3 has 18 residues. V lost 0 bases, J lost 0 bases, and 17 bases lay in between. The source material was PBMCs. This sequence originates from a man aged 18 to 30 in good health and CMV-seronegative. This chain joins TRBV13 and TRBJ1-2, with D possibly TRBD1 on 6 matching bases. This CDR3 is CASSLGHRTGQPNYGYTF. CDR3 bases: TGTGCCAGCAGCTTAGGCCACCGAACAGGACAGCCTAACTATGGCTACACCTTC.